This paragraph covers one T cell receptor (beta chain) sequence. Its antigen is not identified. Its ends do not fully match the called genes, so a read error is possible. This entry is derived from a study of T-cell memory formation after mild COVID-19. Broader study findings: Cross-reactive memory seemingly joined, as some responding clones were found in pre-infection memory.

TCRdb processed the 5' RACE reads anew with MiXCR; each CDR3 protein has one entry. The sample holds roughly 80,000 distinct CDR3 sequences, about 15% seen once. Germline CDR1 SQVTM, CDR2 ANQGSEA. This CDR3 is 14 amino acids long. Sequencing was performed on PBMCs or a T cell subset sorted from them (not recorded which). The clonotype comes from an adult woman who had mild COVID-19 (a few samples of this study predate the infection). Cell type and time point are not known. The J gene is TRBJ2-1, the V gene TRBV29-1, with D possibly being TRBD2 (5 bases). In DNA form, the CDR3 reads TGCAGCGTTGAAGATCAAGCGGTCTACGATGAGCAGTTCTTC. Translated, it gives CSVEDQAVYDEQFF.